This T cell receptor beta chain derives from a study of CD8 T cells in ankylosing spondylitis. The CDR3 totals 13 residues. CDR1 is ENHRY and CDR2 is SYGVKD in the germline V gene. The V gene lost 3 bases and the J gene lost 5 bases, with 10 bases spanning the gap. TCRdb reprocessed the 5' RACE reads via MiXCR and lists one record per CDR3 protein. The sample consists of 150,000 or so distinct CDR3 sequences, around a tenth of them appearing once. The sequenced sample was blood, either unsorted or a sorted T cell fraction (not recorded which). This chain uses TRBV10-3 with TRBJ2-5; D is unclear. The source of this sequence is a male donor with ankylosing spondylitis or in good health (not recorded which). CDR3 nucleotide sequence: TGTGCCATCAGTGACAGTGCCCAGGAGACCCAGTACTTC. Amino acids: CAISDSAQETQYF.